Listed here is a single TCR beta chain. Its antigen is not known. Germline trimming cut 2 bases from V and 6 bases from J; bases unmatched to any gene: 6. Germline CDR1 and CDR2: MNHNS and SASEGT. The CDR3 runs to 15 residues. Sequencing was performed with immunoSEQ multiplex PCR; in TCRdb, only in-frame clones are kept and a portion is missing. The repertoire includes 400,000 to 450,000 clones, over 75% of them detected once, and 12% sits in the top ten. The data are from a study of Ad26.COV2.S vaccination and SARS-CoV-2 variants. For the study at large: Donor was in the COV1001 Ad26.COV2.S trial arm. Broader study findings: Post-vaccination breadth of spike-specific CD8+ and CD4+ T cell responses was reportedly substantial. Possible underestimation of total T cell responses by the TCR breadth and depth analyses was noted.

Treatment: approximately 18 received Ad26.COV2.S at low or high dose, single or two shots; 5 received placebo; per-sample allocation not given. Material that was analyzed had been drawn on day 63 after the first vaccine or placebo injection. The donor was a Boston adult aged 18-55 years. V gene TRBV6-1 combines with J gene TRBJ1-2; 10 nucleotides agree with TRBD1. This specimen consisted of peripheral blood, obtained in a trial of Ad26.COV2.S vaccine versus placebo. The TCR sequence derives from a person between 18 and 60 years old who received the Ad26.COV2.S COVID-19 vaccine or a placebo. For the CDR3, the DNA is TGTGCCAGCAGTGAACACCGGGACAGGGGCAATGGCTACACCTTC. It translates to CASSEHRDRGNGYTF.